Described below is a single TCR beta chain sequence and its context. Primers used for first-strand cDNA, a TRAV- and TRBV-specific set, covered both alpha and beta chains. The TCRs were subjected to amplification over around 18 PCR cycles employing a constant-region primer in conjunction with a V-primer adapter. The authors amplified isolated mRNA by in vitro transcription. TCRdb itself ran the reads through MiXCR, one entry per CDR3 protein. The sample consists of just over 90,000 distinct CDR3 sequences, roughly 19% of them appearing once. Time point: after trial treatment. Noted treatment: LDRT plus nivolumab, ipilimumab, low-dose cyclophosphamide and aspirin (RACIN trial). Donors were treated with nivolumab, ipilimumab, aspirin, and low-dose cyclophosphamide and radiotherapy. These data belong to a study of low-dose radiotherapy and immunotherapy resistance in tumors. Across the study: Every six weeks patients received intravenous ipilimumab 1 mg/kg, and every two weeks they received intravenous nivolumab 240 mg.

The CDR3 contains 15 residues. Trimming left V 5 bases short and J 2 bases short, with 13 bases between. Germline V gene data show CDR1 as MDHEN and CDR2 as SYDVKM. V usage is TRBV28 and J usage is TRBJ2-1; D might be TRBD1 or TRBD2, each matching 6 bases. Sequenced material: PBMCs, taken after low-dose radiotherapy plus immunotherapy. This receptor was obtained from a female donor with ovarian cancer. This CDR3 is CASSKGGPTYNEQFF. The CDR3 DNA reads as TGTGCCAGCAGTAAGGGGGGCCCAACCTACAATGAGCAGTTCTTC.